Shown below are 9 T cell receptor beta chains from a single sample sequenced in a study of PD-L1 blockade in urothelial cancer. Profiled with immunoSEQ multiplex PCR; TCRdb holds only in-frame clones, not every one. The table lists about 48,000 clones, approximately 80% of them singletons, with over 8.5% in the top ten. The sample's time point: peripheral blood 6 weeks after treatment start. The sequencing used PBMCs, collected around atezolizumab (anti-PD-L1) treatment. These receptor sequences come from a man between 65 and 85 years old with urothelial cancer.

This sequence joins TRBV4-1 and TRBJ2-1; the match to TRBD2 covers 11 bases. From germline, CDR1 is MGHRA and CDR2 YSYEKL. After removal of 6 bases from V and 0 bases from J, the junction contained 16 bases not matched to a gene. The CDR3 runs 20 residues. DNA for the CDR3: TGCGCCAGCAGTCGTTTTGGACAGGCAACTAGCGGGAGCTCCTACAATGAGCAGTTCTTC. Translating gives CASSRFGQATSGSSYNEQFF.

This chain connects TRBV5-1 to TRBJ1-5, with 7 bases matching TRBD1. This CDR3 is built from 14 residues. CDR1 and CDR2 from the germline V gene are SGHRS and YFSETQ. V lost 0 bases and J lost 7; bases outside the gene matches: 4. CDR3 region: CASSLEGAEQPQHF. The CDR3 nucleotides read TGCGCCAGCAGCTTGGAGGGGGCCGAACAGCCCCAGCATTTT. The entire variable domain, with the rest obtained from reference TRBV5-1 and TRBJ1-5, is as follows: KAGVTQTPRYLIKTRGQQVTLSCSPISGHRSVSWYQQTPGQGLQFLFEYFSETQRNKGNFPGRFSGRQFSNSRSEMNVSTLELGDSALYLCASSLEGAEQPQHFGDGTRLSIL.

The chain uses TRBV6-1 and TRBJ1-1, with a tentative D call TRBD1 (5 bases). V was clipped by 0 bases and J by 2 bases, with 13 bases between them. Looked up from germline, CDR1 is MNHNS and CDR2 is SASEGT. The CDR3 has 16 amino acids. CDR3 region: CASSEAAGEPNTEAFF. The CDR3 DNA sequence: TGTGCCAGCAGTGAAGCGGCGGGGGAACCCAACACTGAAGCTTTCTTT.

The CDR3 spells CAWSAQGTEAFF. As DNA, the CDR3 is TGTGCCTGGAGCGCTCAGGGGACTGAAGCTTTCTTT. This chain connects TRBV30 to TRBJ1-1; tentative D call: TRBD1 (6 bases). V was cut by 3 bases and J by 5 bases, with 10 bases left in between. In germline, CDR1 is GTSNPN, CDR2 SVGIG (reference sequence). The CDR3 covers 12 residues.

The chain links TRBV18 to TRBJ2-3; D unresolved. Germline assignment: CDR1 KGHSH and CDR2 LQKENI. The V end lost 1 base, the J end lost 0 bases, and 11 bases lay between the germline ends. The CDR3 totals 16 residues. CDR3 DNA: TGTGCCAGCTCACCACGGGCACCAACTAGCACAGATACGCAGTATTTT. Its protein is CASSPRAPTSTDTQYF. Filled out from reference TRBV18 and TRBJ2-3, the complete variable domain reads NAGVMQNPRHLVRRRGQEARLRCSPMKGHSHVYWYRQLPEEGLKFMVYLQKENIIDESGMPKERFSAEFPKEGPSILRIQQVVRGDSAAYFCASSPRAPTSTDTQYFGPGTRLTVL.

This clone was seen only a few times. Here the CDR3 DNA reads TGTGCCAGCAGCCAAGACAGAGCGGGAGGCTTGTACAATGAGCAGTTCTTC. Amino acid sequence: CASSQDRAGGLYNEQFF. The chain is built from TRBV4-2 and TRBJ2-1, with TRBD2 matching over 9 bases. The trim removed 0 bases at V and 4 bases at J, leaving 7 bases unmatched. The CDR3 has 17 residues. Germline CDR1 and CDR2: LGHNA and YNFKEQ.

CDR3 DNA: TGTGCCAGTAAAAAAGCGGGTAGGAGTTTATGGGGCAATGAGCAGTTCTTC. Translation: CASKKAGRSLWGNEQFF. The chain combines TRBV19 with TRBJ2-1, with TRBD2 as a possible D gene (6 bases). CDR1 and CDR2 (germline): LNHDA, SQIVND (reference sequence). V lost 7 bases and J lost 6, with 25 bases in between. The CDR3 has 17 amino acids. Complete variable domain (other parts from reference TRBV19 and TRBJ2-1): DGGITQSPKYLFRKEGQNVTLSCEQNLNHDAMYWYRQDPGQGLRLIYYSQIVNDFQKGDIAEGYSVSREKKESFPLTVTSAQKNPTAFYLCASKKAGRSLWGNEQFFGPGTRLTVL.

The rearrangement uses TRBV19 and TRBJ2-3, with 9 nucleotides matching TRBD2. V was clipped by 4 bases and J by 6 bases; unmatched bases: 11. Per germline, CDR1 LNHDA and CDR2 SQIVND (reference sequence). The CDR3 is 16 residues long. The CDR3 DNA reads as TGTGCCAGTAGTAATGATCTAGCGGGGTCGTGGGATACGCAGTATTTT. Its translation: CASSNDLAGSWDTQYF.

The gene calls are TRBV28 and TRBJ2-7, with D possibly being TRBD1 (6 bases). The germline V gene has CDR1 MDHEN and CDR2 SYDVKM. This CDR3 region has 14 residues. CDR3 DNA: TGTGTAGCGACTCAGGGGCCTCCCTCCTACGAGCAGTACTTC. Protein sequence: CVATQGPPSYEQYF.